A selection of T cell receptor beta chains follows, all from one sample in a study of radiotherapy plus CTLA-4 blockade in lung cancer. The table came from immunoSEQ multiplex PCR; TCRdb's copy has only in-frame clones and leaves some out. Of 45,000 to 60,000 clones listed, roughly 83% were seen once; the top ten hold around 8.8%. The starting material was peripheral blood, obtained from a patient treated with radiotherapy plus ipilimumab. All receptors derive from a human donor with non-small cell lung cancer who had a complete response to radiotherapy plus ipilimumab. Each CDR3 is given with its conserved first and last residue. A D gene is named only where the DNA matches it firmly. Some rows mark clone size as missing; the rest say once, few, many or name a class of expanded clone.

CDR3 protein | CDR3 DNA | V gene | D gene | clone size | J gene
CARSSDISGNTIYF | TGTGCCAGAAGCTCGGACATCTCTGGAAACACCATATATTTT | TRBV5-3 | NA | NA | TRBJ1-3
CASSQDPSNYGYTF | TGCGCCAGCAGCCAAGACCCTTCTAACTATGGCTACACCTTC | TRBV4-1 | NA | NA | TRBJ1-2
CASSKSHRGYNQPQHF | TGTGCCAGTAGTAAGAGTCATAGGGGGTACAATCAGCCCCAGCATTTT | TRBV19 | NA | once | TRBJ1-5
CASSLSRGHNEQFF | TGTGCCAGCAGCTTAAGCAGGGGGCACAATGAGCAGTTCTTC | TRBV7-2 | TRBD1 | NA | TRBJ2-1
CASTNGGTSGYNEQFF | TGCGCCAGCACCAACGGGGGGACTAGCGGTTACAATGAGCAGTTCTTC | TRBV10-1 | TRBD2 | NA | TRBJ2-1
CASNEDREVNTEAFF | TGCGCCAGCAACGAAGACAGGGAGGTGAACACTGAAGCTTTCTTT | TRBV4-1 | TRBD1 | NA | TRBJ1-1
CASSPPGGEDTQYF | TGTGCCAGCAGCCCTCCGGGGGGCGAGGATACGCAGTATTTT | TRBV7-9 | NA | NA | TRBJ2-3
CATSKLRDTYNEQFF | TGTGCCACCAGCAAGCTACGGGACACCTACAATGAGCAGTTCTTC | TRBV15 | NA | NA | TRBJ2-1
CASRDGGNSYEQYF | TGTGCCAGCCGAGACGGAGGGAACTCCTACGAGCAGTACTTC | TRBV19 | NA | NA | TRBJ2-7
CASSFRTGGVLFNEQFF | TGTGCCAGCAGCTTTCGTACAGGGGGGGTCCTGTTCAATGAGCAGTTCTTC | TRBV5-6 | NA | NA | TRBJ2-1
CAIRGTGGDGYTF | TGTGCCATCAGGGGGACAGGGGGCGATGGCTACACCTTC | TRBV10-3 | TRBD1 | many | TRBJ1-2
CASSPTSSGGNTEAFF | TGTGCCAGCTCACCAACCTCCAGCGGGGGAAATACTGAAGCTTTCTTT | TRBV18 | NA | few | TRBJ1-1
CAITGGPAGGGFSDTQYF | TGTGCCATCACCGGAGGACCAGCGGGAGGAGGGTTTTCAGATACGCAGTATTTT | TRBV10-3 | TRBD2 | NA | TRBJ2-3
CASSWGQGDSSDTQYF | TGTGCCAGCAGCTGGGGACAGGGAGACTCCTCAGATACGCAGTATTTT | TRBV5-6 | TRBD1 | NA | TRBJ2-3
CASSPRTSGGGNEQFF | TGTGCCAGCAGCCCTAGGACTAGCGGGGGCGGAAATGAGCAGTTCTTC | TRBV7-8 | TRBD2 | NA | TRBJ2-1
CASGLLSDTQYF | TGTGCTAGTGGTTTGCTTTCCGATACGCAGTATTTT | TRBV12-5 | NA | NA | TRBJ2-3
CASSPETTTDTQYF | TGTGCCAGTAGTCCCGAGACAACGACAGATACGCAGTATTTT | TRBV19 | NA | NA | TRBJ2-3
CAWRADNSNQPQHF | TGTGCCTGGAGGGCAGACAATAGCAATCAGCCCCAGCATTTT | TRBV30 | NA | NA | TRBJ1-5
CSVRGTGVNEQFF | TGCAGCGTTCGAGGCACAGGAGTAAATGAGCAGTTCTTC | TRBV29-1 | NA | NA | TRBJ2-1
CALERGQGRSGYTF | TGTGCTTTGGAGAGGGGACAGGGTCGAAGTGGCTACACCTTC | TRBV30 | TRBD1 | NA | TRBJ1-2
CASSLTGSTNYEQYF | TGTGCCAGCAGTTTAACAGGGAGTACCAACTACGAGCAGTACTTC | TRBV28 | NA | once | TRBJ2-7
CASRRDSFNYGYTF | TGTGCCAGCAGAAGGGACAGTTTTAACTATGGCTACACCTTC | TRBV6-5 | TRBD1 | NA | TRBJ1-2
CASSSSGAGESTDTQYF | TGTGCCAGCAGCTCCTCGGGAGCGGGAGAGAGCACAGATACGCAGTATTTT | TRBV13 | TRBD2 | NA | TRBJ2-3
CSAATQGTEAFF | TGCAGCGCAGCAACCCAGGGGACTGAAGCTTTCTTT | TRBV29-1 | NA | NA | TRBJ1-1
CASSILAGGSYEQYF | TGTGCCAGTAGTATCTTAGCGGGGGGCTCCTACGAGCAGTACTTC | TRBV19 | TRBD2 | NA | TRBJ2-7
CSVVPPDTGELFF | TGCAGCGTTGTCCCCCCAGACACCGGGGAGCTGTTTTTT | TRBV29-1 | NA | NA | TRBJ2-2
CASSLASGDSPLHF | TGTGCCAGCAGCTTGGCTTCCGGGGATTCACCCCTCCACTTT | TRBV5-4 | NA | NA | TRBJ1-6
CASSDDRKQRNTIYF | TGTGCCAGCAGCGACGACAGGAAGCAGAGAAACACCATATATTTT | TRBV9 | NA | NA | TRBJ1-3
CASSPPDRGGTDTQYF | TGTGCCAGCTCACCCCCCGACAGGGGGGGCACAGATACGCAGTATTTT | TRBV18 | TRBD1 | NA | TRBJ2-3
CASSRTSGGVQETQYF | TGCGCCAGCAGTCGGACTAGCGGGGGGGTACAAGAGACCCAGTACTTC | TRBV4-1 | TRBD2 | NA | TRBJ2-5
CASSSTGTRTPLHF | TGTGCCAGCAGTTCGACAGGAACCAGGACACCCCTCCACTTT | TRBV28 | NA | once | TRBJ1-6
CASIGALNTEAFF | TGCGCCAGCATAGGAGCCTTGAACACTGAAGCTTTCTTT | TRBV4-1 | NA | NA | TRBJ1-1
CASSQATGQVGSNEQFF | TGCGCCAGCAGCCAAGCCACGGGACAGGTCGGGTCCAATGAGCAGTTCTTC | TRBV4-3 | TRBD1 | NA | TRBJ2-1
CASSSRTGGLLNTEAFF | TGCGCCAGCAGCTCTAGGACAGGGGGTCTTTTGAACACTGAAGCTTTCTTT | TRBV5-1 | TRBD1 | NA | TRBJ1-1
CASSPRDRGSYEQYF | TGTGCCAGTAGTCCTCGCGACAGGGGCTCCTACGAGCAGTACTTC | TRBV19 | TRBD1 | NA | TRBJ2-7
CASMGQGNTEAFF | TGTGCCAGCATGGGACAGGGGAACACTGAAGCTTTCTTT | TRBV2 | TRBD1 | NA | TRBJ1-1
CASSPRTGANQPQHF | TGTGCCAGCTCACCACGGACAGGGGCCAATCAGCCCCAGCATTTT | TRBV18 | TRBD1 | NA | TRBJ1-5
CASRQTGQETQYF | TGCGCCAGCCGTCAGACAGGGCAAGAGACCCAGTACTTC | TRBV5-1 | TRBD1 | NA | TRBJ2-5
CASSEQGGLSNQPQHF | TGTGCCAGTAGTGAACAGGGGGGGTTGAGCAATCAGCCCCAGCATTTT | TRBV19 | TRBD1 | NA | TRBJ1-5
CASSRQDEQFF | TGTGCCAGCAGCCGACAGGATGAGCAGTTCTTC | TRBV9 | NA | NA | TRBJ2-1
CASSKGSRQAEETQYF | TGTGCCAGCAGCAAAGGTTCAAGGCAGGCCGAAGAGACCCAGTACTTC | TRBV21-1 | NA | NA | TRBJ2-5
CASSLRLSGRGSGANVLTF | TGTGCCAGCAGTTTACGTCTTAGCGGGAGGGGCTCTGGGGCCAACGTCCTGACTTTC | TRBV28 | TRBD2 | NA | TRBJ2-6
CASSRDSIGTGANTEAFF | TGCGCCAGCAGCCGGGACTCGATCGGGACAGGGGCTAACACTGAAGCTTTCTTT | TRBV4-1 | TRBD1 | NA | TRBJ1-1
CARTGHQTGELFF | TGTGCCCGTACAGGGCATCAGACCGGGGAGCTGTTTTTT | TRBV30 | NA | NA | TRBJ2-2
CASSSGTGGAWAFF | TGTGCCAGCAGCTCCGGGACAGGGGGCGCGTGGGCTTTCTTT | TRBV5-6 | TRBD1 | once | TRBJ1-1
CASANGGGTQYF | TGTGCCAGCGCGAACGGGGGAGGGACCCAGTACTTC | TRBV7-2 | NA | NA | TRBJ2-5
CASSSRGTAYEQYF | TGTGCCAGCAGCTCCCGTGGGACAGCCTACGAGCAGTACTTC | TRBV7-2 | TRBD1 | NA | TRBJ2-7
CASSSDTSGTGRMAFF | TGTGCCAGCAGCTCCGATACCTCCGGGACAGGGAGAATGGCTTTCTTT | TRBV7-9 | TRBD1 | NA | TRBJ1-1
CASSQPGQGLETQYF | TGCGCCAGCAGCCAACCAGGACAGGGGTTGGAGACCCAGTACTTC | TRBV4-3 | TRBD1 | NA | TRBJ2-5
CASSEALWNTEAFF | TGTGCCAGCAGTGAAGCCCTCTGGAACACTGAAGCTTTCTTT | TRBV2 | NA | NA | TRBJ1-1
CASSLKGLAGGGDTQYF | TGCGCCAGCAGCTTGAAGGGACTAGCGGGAGGAGGAGATACGCAGTATTTT | TRBV5-1 | TRBD2 | NA | TRBJ2-3
CASSPPTGDGETQYF | TGTGCCAGCTCACCTCCTACAGGGGATGGGGAGACCCAGTACTTC | TRBV18 | TRBD1 | NA | TRBJ2-5